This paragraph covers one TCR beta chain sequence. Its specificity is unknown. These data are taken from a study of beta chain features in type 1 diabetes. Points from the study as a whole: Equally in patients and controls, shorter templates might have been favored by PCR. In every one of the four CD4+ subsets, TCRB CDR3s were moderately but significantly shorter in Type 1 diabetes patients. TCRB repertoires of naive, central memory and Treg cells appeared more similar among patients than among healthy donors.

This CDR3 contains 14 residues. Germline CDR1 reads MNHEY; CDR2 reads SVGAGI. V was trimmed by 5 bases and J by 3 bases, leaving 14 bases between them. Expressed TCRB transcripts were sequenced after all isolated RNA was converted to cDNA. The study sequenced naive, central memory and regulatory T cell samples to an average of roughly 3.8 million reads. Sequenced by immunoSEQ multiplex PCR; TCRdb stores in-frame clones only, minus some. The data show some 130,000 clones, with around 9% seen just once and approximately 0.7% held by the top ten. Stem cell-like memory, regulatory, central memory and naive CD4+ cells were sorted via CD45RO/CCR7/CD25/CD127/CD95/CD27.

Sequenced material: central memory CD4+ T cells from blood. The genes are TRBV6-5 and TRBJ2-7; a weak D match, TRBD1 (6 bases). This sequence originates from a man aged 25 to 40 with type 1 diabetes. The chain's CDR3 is CASSLQGSDYEQYF. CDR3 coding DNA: TGTGCCAGCAGTCTCCAGGGGTCCGACTACGAGCAGTACTTC.